Listed below are T cell receptor beta chains from one sample, sequenced in a study of blood T cells in healthy people across ages. TCRdb re-analysed the 5' RACE reads in MiXCR, keeping a single row per CDR3 protein. Of some 760,000 distinct CDR3 sequences detected, 20% to 25% appear once; the ten largest clones hold around 9.2%. These records were also assigned to another study, of T cells of mothers and their children.

The sample comprised blood. The receptor source for this set is a boy under 18 in good health. CDR3s include the opening cysteine and the closing phenylalanine or tryptophan. D genes are given only for firm matches. Clone size is given for some rows only: seen once, a few or many times, or a class if the clone is expanded.

v_gene: TRBV4-3; d_gene: NA; j_gene: TRBJ2-7; abundance: NA; CDR3nt: TGCGCCAGCAGCCAAAGTCTACTTGACTACTACGAGCAGTACTTC; CDR3aa: CASSQSLLDYYEQYF
v_gene: TRBV25-1; d_gene: NA; j_gene: TRBJ1-3; abundance: NA; CDR3nt: TGTGCCAGCAGTGAATTATCGGTCTCTGGAAACACCATATATTTT; CDR3aa: CASSELSVSGNTIYF
v_gene: TRBV12-5; d_gene: TRBD2; j_gene: TRBJ2-5; abundance: NA; CDR3nt: TGTGCTAGTGGTTTGACCGGGAGGGAGACCCAGTACTTC; CDR3aa: CASGLTGRETQYF
v_gene: TRBV20-1; d_gene: TRBD2; j_gene: TRBJ2-3; abundance: few; CDR3nt: TGCAGTGCGCAGACCCTAATGACCAGCGGGAAGACGGATACGCAGTATTTT; CDR3aa: CSAQTLMTSGKTDTQYF
v_gene: TRBV7-9; d_gene: NA; j_gene: TRBJ1-1; abundance: few; CDR3nt: TGTGCCAGCAGCTTATCGGGATCGGGGAACACTGAAGCTTTCTTT; CDR3aa: CASSLSGSGNTEAFF
v_gene: TRBV15; d_gene: TRBD1; j_gene: TRBJ1-2; abundance: few; CDR3nt: TGTGCCACCACCCGGGACAGGGGGCCTGCCGGCTACACCTTC; CDR3aa: CATTRDRGPAGYTF
v_gene: TRBV5-1; d_gene: TRBD2; j_gene: TRBJ2-7; abundance: NA; CDR3nt: TGCGCCAGCAGCTTGGGAGGGACTAGCGGGAGTTACGAGCAGTACTTC; CDR3aa: CASSLGGTSGSYEQYF
v_gene: TRBV3-1; d_gene: TRBD1; j_gene: TRBJ1-2; abundance: NA; CDR3nt: TGTGCCAGCAGCCACAGACAGGGGAACTATGGCTACACCTTC; CDR3aa: CASSHRQGNYGYTF
v_gene: TRBV14; d_gene: NA; j_gene: TRBJ2-5; abundance: NA; CDR3nt: TGTGCCAGCAGCCAAATCGTGGGCTTAGCGACCCAGTACTTC; CDR3aa: CASSQIVGLATQYF
v_gene: TRBV5-1; d_gene: NA; j_gene: TRBJ1-5; abundance: NA; CDR3nt: TGCGCCAGCAGCGCGGACGGTTCTAATCAGCCCCAGCATTTT; CDR3aa: CASSADGSNQPQHF
v_gene: TRBV6-6; d_gene: NA; j_gene: TRBJ1-3; abundance: NA; CDR3nt: TGTGCCAGCACCGAACAGGGCTCTGGAAACACCATATATTTT; CDR3aa: CASTEQGSGNTIYF
v_gene: TRBV7-2; d_gene: NA; j_gene: TRBJ1-3; abundance: few; CDR3nt: TGTGCCAGCAGCTCAGGGGTAGAGTCTGGAAACACCATATATTTT; CDR3aa: CASSSGVESGNTIYF
v_gene: TRBV7-9; d_gene: TRBD1; j_gene: TRBJ1-4; abundance: few; CDR3nt: TGTGCCAGCAGCTCGGACAGGGGAAAGGTTGAAAAACTGTTTTTT; CDR3aa: CASSSDRGKVEKLFF
v_gene: TRBV20-1; d_gene: TRBD2; j_gene: TRBJ2-7; abundance: NA; CDR3nt: TGCAGTGCTCCCGGGACTAGCGGGAGTAGCGCCTACGAGCAGTACTTC; CDR3aa: CSAPGTSGSSAYEQYF
v_gene: TRBV20-1; d_gene: TRBD2; j_gene: TRBJ2-5; abundance: few; CDR3nt: TGCAGTGCTAGGGCTCCGGGACTAGACACCGGGACCCAGTACTTC; CDR3aa: CSARAPGLDTGTQYF
v_gene: TRBV25-1; d_gene: TRBD1; j_gene: TRBJ1-1; abundance: NA; CDR3nt: TGTGCCAGCAGTGAAATAGGACAGGGAGGCGCTGAAGCTTTCTTT; CDR3aa: CASSEIGQGGAEAFF
v_gene: TRBV7-9; d_gene: NA; j_gene: TRBJ1-2; abundance: NA; CDR3nt: TGTGCCAGCAGCGAGCGGGGGGGCGGCTACACCTTC; CDR3aa: CASSERGGGYTF
v_gene: TRBV27; d_gene: TRBD2; j_gene: TRBJ2-7; abundance: few; CDR3nt: TGTGCCAGCAGCGGTGGAAGCGGGGAAGAGTCCTACGAGCAGTACTTC; CDR3aa: CASSGGSGEESYEQYF
v_gene: TRBV28; d_gene: NA; j_gene: TRBJ2-7; abundance: few; CDR3nt: TGTGCCAGCAACCCAGGGCAGGGGCCCTACGAGCAGTACTTC; CDR3aa: CASNPGQGPYEQYF
v_gene: TRBV20-1; d_gene: TRBD1; j_gene: TRBJ1-2; abundance: few; CDR3nt: TGCAGTGCTAGAGGCTCAAACACAGGGGTAGAAGGCTACACCTTC; CDR3aa: CSARGSNTGVEGYTF
v_gene: TRBV7-7; d_gene: TRBD1; j_gene: TRBJ2-2; abundance: few; CDR3nt: TGTGCTAGCAGTAAAGACAGGGCGCCCGGGGAGCTGTTTTTT; CDR3aa: CASSKDRAPGELFF
v_gene: TRBV20-1; d_gene: NA; j_gene: TRBJ2-7; abundance: NA; CDR3nt: TGCAGAGCTAGAGATATGTGGAATTCCTACGAGCAGTACTTC; CDR3aa: CRARDMWNSYEQYF
v_gene: TRBV20-1; d_gene: TRBD2; j_gene: TRBJ2-7; abundance: NA; CDR3nt: TGCAGTGCTAGCTACCCTAGCGGCGTGTCCCACGAGCAGTACTTC; CDR3aa: CSASYPSGVSHEQYF
v_gene: TRBV5-1; d_gene: NA; j_gene: TRBJ2-3; abundance: NA; CDR3nt: TGCGCCGGCAGCTTGGGGGTCTCGGGACTCCCGAGCACAGATACGCAGTATTTT; CDR3aa: CAGSLGVSGLPSTDTQYF
v_gene: TRBV6-6; d_gene: NA; j_gene: TRBJ2-6; abundance: NA; CDR3nt: TGTGCCAGCATCCAACCCGGGAGCAACGTCCTGACTTTC; CDR3aa: CASIQPGSNVLTF
v_gene: TRBV6-6; d_gene: NA; j_gene: TRBJ1-3; abundance: few; CDR3nt: TGTGCCAGCAGAAATGCGGCGGGAGGCGCTGGAAACACCATATATTTT; CDR3aa: CASRNAAGGAGNTIYF
v_gene: TRBV20-1; d_gene: NA; j_gene: TRBJ2-2; abundance: NA; CDR3nt: TGCAGTGCTGCGGGACATCCGAACACCGGGGAGCTGTTTTTT; CDR3aa: CSAAGHPNTGELFF
v_gene: TRBV4-3; d_gene: NA; j_gene: TRBJ2-7; abundance: few; CDR3nt: TGCGCCAGCAGCCAAGACGGTAGACAGCAGCAGTACTTC; CDR3aa: CASSQDGRQQQYF
v_gene: TRBV6-1; d_gene: TRBD1; j_gene: TRBJ2-5; abundance: NA; CDR3nt: TGTGCCAGCAGTTTTCCGGGACAGGGAAGAGAGACCCAGTACTTC; CDR3aa: CASSFPGQGRETQYF
v_gene: TRBV20-1; d_gene: TRBD1; j_gene: TRBJ2-1; abundance: NA; CDR3nt: TGCAGTGCTAGATCGTCCCCCCCGGGACAGGGGTTGAATGAGCAGTTCTTC; CDR3aa: CSARSSPPGQGLNEQFF
v_gene: TRBV28; d_gene: NA; j_gene: TRBJ2-3; abundance: NA; CDR3nt: TGTGCCAGCAGTTCGGACATCCGAGGCACAGATACGCAGTATTTT; CDR3aa: CASSSDIRGTDTQYF
v_gene: TRBV6-5; d_gene: NA; j_gene: TRBJ1-2; abundance: NA; CDR3nt: TGTGCCAGCAGTTACTCCAGGGAAGTCAACTATGGCTACACCTTC; CDR3aa: CASSYSREVNYGYTF
v_gene: TRBV9; d_gene: NA; j_gene: TRBJ2-3; abundance: NA; CDR3nt: TGTGCCAGCAGCGTAGATGGTGGACCTAGCACAGATACGCAGTATTTT; CDR3aa: CASSVDGGPSTDTQYF
v_gene: TRBV7-9; d_gene: NA; j_gene: TRBJ1-2; abundance: NA; CDR3nt: TGTGCCAGCACTTCCGTGGAAGCTAACTATGGCTACACCTTC; CDR3aa: CASTSVEANYGYTF
v_gene: TRBV7-2; d_gene: TRBD2; j_gene: TRBJ2-7; abundance: NA; CDR3nt: TGTGCCAGCAGCCGTCGCCGGACTAGCGGGGGGGCATTTTACGAGCAGTACTTC; CDR3aa: CASSRRRTSGGAFYEQYF
v_gene: TRBV7-6; d_gene: NA; j_gene: TRBJ2-7; abundance: few; CDR3nt: TGTGCCAGCAGCTTAGGGGTGGGACCCAGGGACGAGCAGTACTTC; CDR3aa: CASSLGVGPRDEQYF
v_gene: TRBV11-2; d_gene: NA; j_gene: TRBJ1-3; abundance: NA; CDR3nt: TGTGCCAGCAGCTTAGAAGGGACACCAAACACCATATATTTT; CDR3aa: CASSLEGTPNTIYF
v_gene: TRBV20-1; d_gene: TRBD2; j_gene: TRBJ2-1; abundance: NA; CDR3nt: TGCAGTGCAATTAGCGGGGGGAGGAACAATGAGCAGTTCTTC; CDR3aa: CSAISGGRNNEQFF
v_gene: TRBV18; d_gene: TRBD1; j_gene: TRBJ2-7; abundance: few; CDR3nt: TGTGCCAGCACGATAGGACAGGACTACGAGCAGTACTTC; CDR3aa: CASTIGQDYEQYF
v_gene: TRBV29-1; d_gene: NA; j_gene: TRBJ1-2; abundance: NA; CDR3nt: TGCAGCGCCCAAGCGGTGCAGGGCGGTTATGGCTACACCTTC; CDR3aa: CSAQAVQGGYGYTF
v_gene: TRBV12-3/TRBV12-4; d_gene: TRBD1; j_gene: TRBJ1-3; abundance: NA; CDR3nt: TGTGCCAGTTCCAGGGGGCTCCCTGGAAACACCATATATTTT; CDR3aa: CASSRGLPGNTIYF
v_gene: TRBV14; d_gene: NA; j_gene: TRBJ1-2; abundance: NA; CDR3nt: TGTGCCAGCAGTCCACGGCGGGGTTTTGGCTACACCTTC; CDR3aa: CASSPRRGFGYTF
v_gene: TRBV2; d_gene: NA; j_gene: TRBJ2-5; abundance: NA; CDR3nt: TGTGCCAGCGACGGAGCTTACCAAGAGACCCAGTACTTC; CDR3aa: CASDGAYQETQYF
v_gene: TRBV2; d_gene: NA; j_gene: TRBJ1-2; abundance: few; CDR3nt: TGTGCCAGCAGTGAGGAAGGGTACAAAGCTAACTATGGCTACACCTTC; CDR3aa: CASSEEGYKANYGYTF
v_gene: TRBV18; d_gene: TRBD2; j_gene: TRBJ2-1; abundance: NA; CDR3nt: TGTGCCAGCTCACCTCTCCCCATAGCGGGCCACAATGAGCAGTTCTTC; CDR3aa: CASSPLPIAGHNEQFF
v_gene: TRBV2; d_gene: NA; j_gene: TRBJ2-3; abundance: few; CDR3nt: TGTGCCAGCAGTGAAGCCCACACGCTGACCACAGATACGCAGTATTTT; CDR3aa: CASSEAHTLTTDTQYF
v_gene: TRBV2; d_gene: NA; j_gene: TRBJ2-1; abundance: few; CDR3nt: TGTGCCAGCAGGGACCTAGCAGGCTCCTACAATGAGCAGTTCTTC; CDR3aa: CASRDLAGSYNEQFF
v_gene: TRBV20-1; d_gene: NA; j_gene: TRBJ2-7; abundance: NA; CDR3nt: TGCAGCGTTGGTCAGGGGTCGGACGAGCAGTACTTC; CDR3aa: CSVGQGSDEQYF
v_gene: TRBV20-1; d_gene: TRBD1; j_gene: TRBJ2-7; abundance: NA; CDR3nt: TGCAGTGCTATGGGACAGGGGCCCTACGAGCAGTACTTC; CDR3aa: CSAMGQGPYEQYF
v_gene: TRBV6-1; d_gene: NA; j_gene: TRBJ1-2; abundance: NA; CDR3nt: TGTGCCAGCAGTGAAAAACCCGGCGATGCTAACTATGGCTACACCTTC; CDR3aa: CASSEKPGDANYGYTF